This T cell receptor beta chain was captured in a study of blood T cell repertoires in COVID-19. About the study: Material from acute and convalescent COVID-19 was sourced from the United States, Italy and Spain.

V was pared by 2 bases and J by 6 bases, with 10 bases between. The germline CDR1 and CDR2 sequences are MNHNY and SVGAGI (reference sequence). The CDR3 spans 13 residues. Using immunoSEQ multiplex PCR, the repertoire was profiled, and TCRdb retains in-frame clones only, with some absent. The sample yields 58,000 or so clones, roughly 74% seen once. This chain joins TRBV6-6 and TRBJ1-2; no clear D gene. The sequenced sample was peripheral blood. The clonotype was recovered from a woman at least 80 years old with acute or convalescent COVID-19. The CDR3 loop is CASSYETENGYTF. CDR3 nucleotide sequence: TGTGCCAGCAGTTACGAGACGGAGAATGGCTACACCTTC.